These 15 T cell receptor beta chains came from one sample sequenced in a study of T cell repertoires in cytomegalovirus infection. In TCRdb, the reads were re-called with MiXCR into one record per CDR3 protein. This table holds around 550,000 distinct CDR3 sequences, 26% found once. Sequenced material: PBMCs. Receptors originate from a human donor in good health (CMV status not recorded). Some clones in this sample may be carry-over from other donors' samples.

Many counts were recorded for this clonotype. The chain links TRBV7-8 to TRBJ2-1; D is unclear. Trimming cost V 5 bases and J 8 bases, with 7 bases left between them. The germline V gene has CDR1 SGHVS and CDR2 FQNEAQ. This CDR3 comprises 11 residues. The CDR3 protein is CASSRADEQFF. The CDR3 DNA reads as TGTGCCAGCAGCCGAGCCGATGAGCAGTTCTTC.

The count of this clonotype is one. The chain is built from TRBV12-3 or TRBV12-4 and TRBJ2-2; TRBD1 aligns across 9 bases. The ends lost 6 bases at V and 4 bases at J; junction bases unmatched: 9. The CDR3 runs to 16 residues. CDR3 residues: CASRPGQGGITGELFF. For the CDR3, the DNA is TGTGCCAGCAGGCCGGGACAGGGAGGTATCACCGGGGAGCTGTTTTTT.

The V gene is TRBV7-2, the J gene TRBJ1-5; maybe TRBD1 (5 bases). The germline V gene has CDR1 SGHTA and CDR2 FQGNSA. The V end lost 5 bases, the J end lost 6 bases, and 23 bases lay between the germline ends. The CDR3 spans 17 residues. The CDR3 DNA sequence: TGTGCCAGCAGCGGGGGGGGGGGGGGGGGGGGGGGTCAGCCCCAGCATTTT. Translated, it gives CASSGGGGGGGGQPQHF.

This clonotype was picked up many times. The chain carries TRBV6-2 or TRBV6-3 and TRBJ1-5; D possibly corresponds to TRBD1 (5 bases). CDR1 is MNHEY, CDR2 SVGEGT, per germline. This CDR3 comprises 14 residues. V was shortened by 2 bases and J by 5 bases, with 10 bases between the two germline ends. The CDR3 coding sequence is TGTGCCAGCAGTTACCTGAGGGGCGATCAGCCCCAGCATTTT. Protein: CASSYLRGDQPQHF.

This clonotype was found a few times. V and J are TRBV12-3 or TRBV12-4 and TRBJ1-5; a weak D match, TRBD1 (6 bases). V lost 6 bases and J lost 2, with 14 bases in between. The CDR3 consists of 15 residues. The CDR3 nucleotides read TGTGCCAGCAGCAAACAGGGAGCCGGCAATCAGCCCCAGCATTTT. Translation gives CASSKQGAGNQPQHF.

In its sample, this clonotype was seen once. CDR3 residues: CASSLSWPAYNEQFF. The CDR3 coding sequence is TGTGCCAGCAGTTTGAGCTGGCCGGCCTACAATGAGCAGTTCTTC. The J gene is TRBJ2-1, the V gene TRBV12-3 or TRBV12-4; D remains unclear. The CDR3 is 15 amino acids. Trimming took 3 bases from V and 2 from J, leaving 11 bases between them.

A few counts support this clonotype. This sequence joins TRBV6-4 and TRBJ1-4, with D unclear. This CDR3 is 13 amino acids long. CDR1 is MRHNA, CDR2 SNTAGT, per germline. V shed 5 bases and J shed 8 bases, with 12 bases lying between them. The CDR3 sequence: CASSLHIREKLFF. The CDR3 nucleotides read TGTGCCAGCAGTCTCCATATTCGGGAAAAACTGTTTTTT.

This clonotype was seen many times. DNA for the CDR3: TGTGCCAGCAGGCAAGGGGGGATCGGCTACACCTTC. It codes for CASRQGGIGYTF. V and J are TRBV6-1 and TRBJ1-2; TRBD1 is a possible D gene (6 bases). This CDR3 contains 12 residues. Trimming shortened V by 6 bases and J by 8 bases, and 13 bases separated the two germline ends. CDR1 and CDR2 from the germline V gene are MNHNS and SASEGT.

This chain connects TRBV27 to TRBJ1-3; the D is unclear. Germline CDR1 and CDR2: MNHEY and SMNVEV (reference sequence). This CDR3 region has 19 residues. Trimming removed 6 bases at V and 0 bases at J, with 24 bases between. The CDR3 region is CASRLWYTTSYYSGNTIYF. DNA for the CDR3: TGTGCCAGCAGGCTATGGTACACCACCTCGTACTACTCTGGAAACACCATATATTTT.

CDR3 amino acids: CASSRSEGGAGLLTDTQYF. In DNA form, the CDR3 reads TGCGCCAGCAGCCGATCTGAAGGGGGCGCAGGCCTACTCACAGATACGCAGTATTTT. The chain links TRBV4-1 to TRBJ2-3, with 7 bases identical to TRBD1. The V and J ends lost 4 bases and 2 bases, in that order; junction bases with no gene match: 18. CDR3 length: 19 amino acids. The germline V gene has CDR1 MGHRA and CDR2 YSYEKL.

This sequence joins TRBV6-5 and TRBJ2-7, with TRBD2 identical over 8 bases. The V gene end was trimmed by 5 bases and the J gene end by 7 bases; junction bases not matched to a gene: 10. Germline CDR1 MNHEY, CDR2 SVGAGI. This CDR3 comprises 14 residues. CDR3 loop: CASSRPGLGREQYF. CDR3 nucleotides: TGTGCCAGCAGTCGCCCGGGACTAGGGAGAGAGCAGTACTTC.

This clonotype was counted between two and nine times. The V gene is TRBV6-4, the J gene TRBJ2-4; D remains ambiguous. Germline V lookup: CDR1 MRHNA, CDR2 SNTAGT. The CDR3 spans 13 residues. Trimming removed 3 bases at V and 7 bases at J, with 10 bases between. The CDR3 here is CASSETLGNIQYF. The CDR3 DNA follows: TGTGCCAGCAGTGAAACTTTAGGGAACATTCAGTACTTC.

This clonotype has just a few counts. This chain connects TRBV12-3 or TRBV12-4 to TRBJ2-5, with D perhaps TRBD1 (6 bases). The length of the CDR3 is 14 residues. The V and J ends lost 5 bases and 0 bases respectively, with 10 bases between them. CDR3 sequence reads: CASSPGTHQETQYF. CDR3 in DNA: TGTGCCAGCAGTCCTGGGACACACCAAGAGACCCAGTACTTC.

This clonotype was detected only a few times. The chain uses TRBV5-6 and TRBJ1-1; D gene unclear. Trimming cost V 4 bases and J 7 bases, with 17 bases left between them. The germline gives CDR1 SGHDT, CDR2 YYEEEE. The length of the CDR3 is 14 residues. The CDR3 reads CASSVFGPWGEAFF. CDR3 nucleotides: TGTGCCAGCAGCGTATTTGGTCCTTGGGGTGAAGCTTTCTTT.

The V and J genes are TRBV7-9 and TRBJ2-7; tentative D call: TRBD1 (6 bases). This CDR3 is built from 15 residues. The germline V and J ends were trimmed by 1 base and 0 bases, with 10 bases remaining between them. CDR1 is SEHNR, CDR2 FQNEAQ, per germline (reference sequence). The CDR3 protein is CASSLGTVDSYEQYV. The CDR3 region has the DNA TGTGCCAGCAGCTTAGGGACAGTAGACTCCTACGAGCAGTACGTC.